The 25 T cell receptor beta chains presented below share a single source sample, sequenced in a study of T cell repertoires in cytomegalovirus infection. In TCRdb, the reads were re-called with MiXCR into one record per CDR3 protein. Of around 240,000 distinct CDR3 sequences listed, roughly 23% are singletons. The specimen sequenced was CD8+ T cells from PBMCs. The receptors derive from a human donor in good health (CMV status not recorded). Some clones in this sample may be carry-over from other donors' samples.

The chain employs TRBV6-2 or TRBV6-3 and TRBJ2-7; 9 nucleotides align to TRBD1. CDR1 is MNHEY and CDR2 is SVGEGT in the germline V gene. V was clipped by 3 bases and J by 2 bases; unmatched bases: 8. CDR3 size: 16 residues. The CDR3 here is CASSYPRDRVPYEQYF. The CDR3, as DNA: TGTGCCAGCAGTTATCCCCGGGACAGGGTCCCCTACGAGCAGTACTTC.

This chain uses TRBV28 with TRBJ2-1, with D perhaps assigned TRBD1 or TRBD2 (5 bases each). This CDR3 is built from 15 residues. The germline V gene has CDR1 MDHEN and CDR2 SYDVKM. V dropped 3 bases and J dropped 7 bases, with 16 bases sitting between them. Written as DNA, the CDR3 is TGTGCCAGCAGTTTTGTTGGGGGATCATTAAATGAGCAGTTCTTC. Protein sequence: CASSFVGGSLNEQFF. The full variable domain, completed using reference TRBV28 and TRBJ2-1, is DVKVTQSSRYLVKRTGEKVFLECVQDMDHENMFWYRQDPGLGLRLIYFSYDVKMKEKGDIPEGYSVSREKKERFSLILESASTNQTSMYLCASSFVGGSLNEQFFGPGTRLTVL.

This clonotype occurred a few times. The chain combines TRBV5-1 with TRBJ2-2; D is uncertain. Looked up from germline, CDR1 is SGHRS and CDR2 is YFSETQ. The ends were cut back, 0 bases at V and 0 bases at J, with 6 bases in the middle. The CDR3 runs 15 residues. CDR3 in amino acids: CASSLEATNTGELFF. The CDR3 DNA reads as TGCGCCAGCAGCTTGGAAGCTACGAACACCGGGGAGCTGTTTTTT.

The chain links TRBV25-1 to TRBJ1-1; the D is unclear. Deletions cut 5 bases from V and 2 bases from J, with 9 bases between. Germline V gives CDR1 MGHDK, CDR2 SYGVNS. CDR3 length equals 13 residues. Here the CDR3 reads CASSIGKNTEAFF. DNA of the CDR3: TGTGCCAGCAGTATCGGGAAAAACACTGAAGCTTTCTTT.

This clonotype was counted ten times or more. The CDR3 protein is CASSSFDYYQETQYF. CDR3 coding DNA: TGTGCCAGCAGCTCCTTCGACTATTACCAAGAGACCCAGTACTTC. The chain has TRBV7-9 and TRBJ2-5, with D possibly being TRBD2 (5 bases). V was pared by 4 bases and J by 0 bases, with 12 bases between. From germline, CDR1 is SEHNR and CDR2 FQNEAQ (reference sequence). The length of the CDR3 is 15 residues.

This clonotype was recorded at least ten times. The V and J genes are TRBV28 and TRBJ2-3; possibly TRBD2 for D (6 bases). The CDR3 sequence is 14 residues long. Trimming pared 10 bases from V and 0 bases from J, leaving 14 bases between. Per germline, CDR1 MDHEN and CDR2 SYDVKM. For the CDR3, the DNA is TGTGCCACCCGCAGAGGGACTAGCACAGATACGCAGTATTTT. It translates to CATRRGTSTDTQYF.

This clonotype has ten or more counts. J is TRBJ2-5 and V is TRBV7-8, with 9 bases aligning to TRBD2. Germline V CDR1 and CDR2: SGHVS, FQNEAQ. The CDR3 covers 17 residues. With 2 bases clipped from V and 5 bases from J, the junction kept 12 bases outside the gene matches. The CDR3: CASSLFGPEGLAETQYF. The DNA of the CDR3 is TGTGCCAGCAGCTTATTTGGGCCCGAAGGACTAGCGGAGACCCAGTACTTC.

The rearrangement links TRBV20-1 to TRBJ2-5; D is possibly TRBD2 (5 bases). Trimming removed 3 bases from V and 0 bases from J, with 14 bases in between. Germline V lookup: CDR1 DFQATT, CDR2 SNEGSKA (reference sequence). The CDR3 extends over 15 amino acids. For the CDR3, the DNA is TGCAGTGCTAGCGGCCTAGCCCATAACCAAGAGACCCAGTACTTC. It is translated as CSASGLAHNQETQYF.

In this sample, this clonotype turned up a few times. The genes are TRBV19 and TRBJ2-1, with 10 positions matching TRBD2. The CDR3 extends over 14 amino acids. Germline V gene data show CDR1 as LNHDA and CDR2 as SQIVND (reference sequence). Trimming at V came to 9 bases and at J to 5 bases, leaving 7 bases not matched to a gene. The CDR3 loop is CASRPSGGHNEQFF. The CDR3 DNA sequence: TGTGCCAGCCGTCCTAGCGGGGGCCACAATGAGCAGTTCTTC.

This clonotype was seen a handful of times. The rearrangement links TRBV3-1 to TRBJ2-7; D call uncertain. V shed 4 bases and J shed 3 bases, with 10 bases lying between them. CDR3 size: 13 residues. The V gene's germline CDR1 is LGHDT and CDR2 YNNKEL (reference sequence). The DNA for the CDR3 is TGTGCCAGCAGCCCCAACCCTCTCTACGAGCAGTACTTC. Residues: CASSPNPLYEQYF.

This clonotype came up a few times. The CDR3 reads CASGLGISYEQYF. In nucleotides, the CDR3 is TGTGCCAGCGGCCTCGGGATCTCCTACGAGCAGTACTTC. The chain links TRBV12-3 or TRBV12-4 to TRBJ2-7; D is perhaps TRBD2 (5 bases). V lost 8 bases and J lost 0, with 11 bases in between. The CDR3 totals 13 residues.

This chain connects TRBV28 to TRBJ2-3, with 9 bases fitting TRBD1. The CDR3 spans 16 residues. The V and J ends lost 3 bases and 2 bases, in that order; junction bases with no gene match: 6. Germline-derived CDR1 and CDR2 are MDHEN and SYDVKM. The CDR3 sequence: CASSFRQGELTDTQYF. The DNA for the CDR3 is TGTGCCAGCAGTTTTCGACAGGGGGAGCTCACAGATACGCAGTATTTT.

This chain joins TRBV7-9 and TRBJ2-7; TRBD1 aligns across 7 bases. The CDR3 loop spans 15 amino acids. The germline V gene has CDR1 SEHNR and CDR2 FQNEAQ (reference sequence). V shed 5 bases, J shed 5 bases, and the junction held 12 bases outside the gene matches. CDR3 loop: CASSEFGQVVDEQYF. CDR3 nucleotide sequence: TGTGCCAGCAGCGAATTTGGACAGGTTGTTGACGAGCAGTACTTC.

This clonotype was observed a handful of times. V is TRBV2 and J is TRBJ2-1, with TRBD2 matching 15 bases. The germline V gene encodes CDR1 SNHLY and CDR2 FYNNEI. This CDR3 has 15 residues. V shed 7 bases and J 9 bases; nucleotides not matched to a gene: 7. The CDR3 is CASKTGTSGGSEQFF. In nucleotides, the CDR3 is TGTGCCAGCAAGACCGGGACTAGCGGGGGGAGTGAGCAGTTCTTC.

Concerning this clonotype itself: The junction differs from germline at one of its ends, possibly a read error. This chain connects TRBV7-6 to TRBJ1-6; 7 nucleotides line up with TRBD1. This CDR3 is 14 amino acids long. CDR1 is SGHVS and CDR2 is FNYEAQ in the germline V gene. CDR3 protein: CAGSQTGTESPLHF. CDR3 coding DNA: TGTGCCGGCAGTCAGACAGGGACGGAGTCACCCCTCCACTTT.

The genes are TRBV7-9 and TRBJ2-7, with a possible D match to TRBD1 (6 bases). V dropped 4 bases and J dropped 2 bases, with 9 bases sitting between them. The germline V gene encodes CDR1 SEHNR and CDR2 FQNEAQ (reference sequence). The CDR3 is 13 amino acids. The CDR3 sequence: CASSWTEPYEQYF. In nucleotides, the CDR3 is TGTGCCAGCAGCTGGACAGAACCCTACGAGCAGTACTTC.

The chain's CDR3 is CASSPRLAGEKETQYF. In DNA form, the CDR3 reads TGTGCCAGCAGTCCACGACTAGCGGGGGAGAAAGAGACCCAGTACTTC. J is TRBJ2-5 and V is TRBV28, with 12 positions matching TRBD2. Germline V gene lookup returns CDR1 MDHEN and CDR2 SYDVKM. CDR3 length: 16 residues. V dropped 5 bases and J dropped 3; count of bases not matched to a gene: 7. Variable domain in full (rest from reference TRBV28 and TRBJ2-5): DVKVTQSSRYLVKRTGEKVFLECVQDMDHENMFWYRQDPGLGLRLIYFSYDVKMKEKGDIPEGYSVSREKKERFSLILESASTNQTSMYLCASSPRLAGEKETQYFGPGTRLLVL.

The sample holds many counts of this clonotype. J is TRBJ1-3 and V is TRBV7-2; D gene ambiguous. CDR3 length: 15 residues. Trimming left V 1 base short and J 2 bases short, with 9 bases between. The germline V gene has CDR1 SGHTA and CDR2 FQGNSA. CDR3 in amino acids: CASSLGPSAGNTIYF. CDR3 coding DNA: TGTGCCAGCAGCTTAGGTCCCAGTGCTGGAAACACCATATATTTT.

This clonotype occurred many times. This chain connects TRBV7-6 to TRBJ1-4; a weak D match, TRBD1 (6 bases). With 2 bases removed from V and 6 bases from J, the gap between germline ends came to 10 bases. This CDR3 contains 14 residues. From germline, CDR1 is SGHVS and CDR2 FNYEAQ. This CDR3 reads CASSLYREDEKLFF. The CDR3 bases are TGTGCCAGCAGCTTATACAGGGAGGATGAAAAACTGTTTTTT.

The CDR3 DNA follows: TGTGCCAGTAGTCAAGATGAGGGACAGCACTATGGCTACACCTTC. This translates into CASSQDEGQHYGYTF. The chain combines TRBV19 with TRBJ1-2; 7 bases are a match to TRBD1. CDR1 LNHDA and CDR2 SQIVND come from the germline V gene (reference sequence). The CDR3 runs 15 residues. The V segment lost 5 bases and the J segment 3 bases; nucleotides outside the gene matches: 9.

V usage is TRBV11-3 and J usage is TRBJ2-5; D is unclear. The V gene's germline CDR1 is SGHNT and CDR2 YENEEA. CDR3 length: 13 residues. Trimming cost V 3 bases and J 5 bases, with 10 bases left between them. The CDR3 DNA is TGTGCCAGCAGCTTCTCCCGTGGGGAGACCCAGTACTTC. It specifies CASSFSRGETQYF.

This sequence joins TRBV7-6 and TRBJ2-7, with D perhaps matching TRBD1 (6 bases). Per germline, CDR1 SGHVS and CDR2 FNYEAQ. V lost 1 base, J lost 6 bases, and 13 bases lay in between. The CDR3 is 14 residues long. CDR3 nucleotide sequence: TGTGCCAGCAGCTTAGGGGCAGGGGATCTCGAGCAGTACTTC. Protein: CASSLGAGDLEQYF. Together with reference TRBV7-6 and TRBJ2-7, the CDR3 gives the full variable domain: GAGVSQSPRYKVTKRGQDVALRCDPISGHVSLYWYRQALGQGPEFLTYFNYEAQQDKSGLPNDRFSAERPEGSISTLTIQRTEQRDSAMYRCASSLGAGDLEQYFGPGTRLTVT.

This rearrangement joins TRBV7-8 to TRBJ2-1; TRBD2 matches at 9 bases. This CDR3 is 17 amino acids long. Germline-derived CDR1 and CDR2 are SGHVS and FQNEAQ. V gave up 0 bases and J gave up 4 bases; unmatched junction bases: 7. CDR3 DNA: TGTGCCAGCAGCTTAGCGCGAAGCGGGGGGTATTACAATGAGCAGTTCTTC. This encodes CASSLARSGGYYNEQFF.

This clonotype was seen ten or more times. The rearrangement uses TRBV7-6 and TRBJ2-7; TRBD2 matches at 9 bases. With 5 bases clipped from V and 0 bases from J, the junction kept 11 bases outside the gene matches. Looked up from germline, CDR1 is SGHVS and CDR2 is FNYEAQ. This CDR3 has 17 amino acids. CDR3 sequence: CASSTPSAGGSSYEQYF. CDR3 bases: TGTGCCAGCAGCACGCCGTCAGCGGGGGGAAGCTCCTACGAGCAGTACTTC.

At least ten counts were recorded for this clonotype. V is TRBV28 and J is TRBJ2-2; 7 bases line up with TRBD2. The CDR3 covers 19 residues. The V gene end was trimmed by 3 bases and the J gene end by 3 bases; junction bases not matched to a gene: 16. Per germline, CDR1 MDHEN and CDR2 SYDVKM. The CDR3 DNA is TGTGCCAGCAGTTTCGACCGCCTCCCGGCGGGGGACCACACCGGGGAGCTGTTTTTT. It translates to CASSFDRLPAGDHTGELFF.